This TCR beta chain comes out of a study of cytomegalovirus exposure and HLA in healthy donors. Overall study context: An earlier analysis found roughly 110 million unique TCR beta sequences from about 190 million T cells.

Regarding the study as a whole: Of the V segments, some could not be distinguished, including TRBV6-2 and TRBV6-3, and were excluded. By HLA locus, TCR association rates varied in a later analysis, with DRB1 showing the most and HLA-C the fewest.

The PCR was carried out with 60 Vbeta primers and 13 Jbeta primers. This table comes from immunoSEQ multiplex PCR, and its TCRdb copy is limited to in-frame clones, with some not included. The sample has just over 200,000 clones; approximately 85% are singletons. Note on this clone: Its cognate antigen is unknown. One junction end disagrees with the germline gene, perhaps due to a read error.

The CDR3 runs to 12 residues. Germline V gene data show CDR1 as SEHNR and CDR2 as FQNEAQ (reference sequence). The specimen was PBMCs. The sequence came from a middle-aged woman in good health and CMV-seronegative. The chain carries TRBV7-9 and TRBJ2-7; D is possibly TRBD1 (5 bases). The CDR3 is CSSSFDSYEQYF. CDR3 bases: TGTTCCAGCAGCTTCGACAGCTACGAGCAGTACTTC.